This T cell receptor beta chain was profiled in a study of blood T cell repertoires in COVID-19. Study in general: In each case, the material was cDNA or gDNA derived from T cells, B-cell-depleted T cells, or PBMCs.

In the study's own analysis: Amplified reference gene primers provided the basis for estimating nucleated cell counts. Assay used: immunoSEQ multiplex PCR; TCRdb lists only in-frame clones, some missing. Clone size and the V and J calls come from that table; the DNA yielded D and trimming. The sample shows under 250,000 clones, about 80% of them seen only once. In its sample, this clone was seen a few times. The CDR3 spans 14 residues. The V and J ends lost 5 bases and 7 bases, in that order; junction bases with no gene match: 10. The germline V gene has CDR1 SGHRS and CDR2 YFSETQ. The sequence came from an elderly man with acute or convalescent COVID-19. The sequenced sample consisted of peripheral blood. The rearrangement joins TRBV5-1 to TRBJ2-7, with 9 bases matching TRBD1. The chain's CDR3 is CASSRFDRGKEQYF. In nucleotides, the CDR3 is TGCGCCAGCAGTCGCTTTGACAGGGGGAAGGAGCAGTACTTC. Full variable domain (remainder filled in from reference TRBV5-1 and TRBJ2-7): KAGVTQTPRYLIKTRGQQVTLSCSPISGHRSVSWYQQTPGQGLQFLFEYFSETQRNKGNFPGRFSGRQFSNSRSEMNVSTLELGDSALYLCASSRFDRGKEQYFGPGTRLTVT.